This entry features one T cell receptor beta chain sequence. Its antigen is not known. This specimen belongs to a study of T cells in localized non-small cell lung cancer. General study points: Adjacent lung tissue had a median around 57 of the top 100 clones found in the tumor. Heterogeneity stays possible, as sequencing covered only one tumor region. Exceeding tumor, uninvolved adjacent lung had the highest T cell clonality. Overall survival was longer when the density of T cells in the blood was higher.

Profiled with immunoSEQ multiplex PCR; TCRdb holds only in-frame clones, not every one. The sample includes more than 9,000 clones, 60% to 75% of them seen just once. V lost 7 bases to trimming and J lost 1 base, with 12 bases between them. Germline-derived CDR1 and CDR2 are MNHNS and SASEGT. The CDR3 has 14 amino acids. The clonotype comes from a male donor older than 55 with stage I lung adenocarcinoma. Source: peripheral blood, taken before any cancer treatment. The chain joins TRBV6-1 to TRBJ2-3; D ambiguous. This chain's CDR3 is CASKEPRGTDTQYF. The CDR3 nucleotides are TGTGCCAGCAAGGAGCCTAGAGGCACAGATACGCAGTATTTT.